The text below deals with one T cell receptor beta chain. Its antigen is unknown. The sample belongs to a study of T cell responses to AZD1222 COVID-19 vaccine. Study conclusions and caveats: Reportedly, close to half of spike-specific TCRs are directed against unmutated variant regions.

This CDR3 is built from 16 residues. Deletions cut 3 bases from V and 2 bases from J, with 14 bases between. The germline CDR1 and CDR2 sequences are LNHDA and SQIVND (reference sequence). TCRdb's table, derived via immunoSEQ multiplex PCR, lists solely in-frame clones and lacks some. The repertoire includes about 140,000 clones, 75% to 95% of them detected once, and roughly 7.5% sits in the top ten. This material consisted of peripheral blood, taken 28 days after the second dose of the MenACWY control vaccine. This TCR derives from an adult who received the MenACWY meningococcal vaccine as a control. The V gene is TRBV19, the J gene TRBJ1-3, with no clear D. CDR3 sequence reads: CASSIIGGKTGNTIYF. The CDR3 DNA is TGTGCCAGTAGTATCATTGGCGGGAAAACTGGAAACACCATATATTTT.